The 21 T cell receptor beta chains below all came from one sample that was sequenced in a study of T-cell reconstitution after alpha-beta-depleted transplantation in children. The antigens of these receptors remain unknown. Findings of the study overall: Fresh T-cell production supplied most of the T-cell counts and diversity seen one year after transplant.

Unique molecular identifiers were used to barcode this TCRbeta library. TCRdb recomputed calls from the PCR reads with MiXCR, one row per CDR3 protein. The sample records about 300,000 distinct CDR3 sequences, less than 9.5% being singletons. Sequences were derived from peripheral blood, sampled 360 days after TCRalphabeta/CD19-depleted stem cell transplant. All receptors derive from a female patient under 10 years old who had a stem cell transplant for Fanconi anemia, so the T cells may come from the graft donor.

Ten or more counts support this clonotype. CDR3 bases: TGTGCCAGCAGCTTAGTCCTCGAGACCCAGTACTTC. This gives the protein CASSLVLETQYF. This chain joins TRBV7-9 and TRBJ2-5, with no clear D. The CDR3 consists of 12 residues. V lost 1 base and J lost 5, with 5 bases in between. Germline V lookup: CDR1 SEHNR, CDR2 FQNEAQ (reference sequence).

This clonotype was seen at least ten times. The J gene is TRBJ2-3, the V gene TRBV6-5, with TRBD2 as a possible D gene (5 bases). The CDR3 runs to 17 residues. V lost 4 bases and J lost 2, with 19 bases in between. Germline CDR1 is MNHEY and CDR2 is SVGAGI. This CDR3 is CASSSPPLGRVTDTQYF. DNA of the CDR3: TGTGCCAGCAGTTCGCCGCCACTAGGTCGGGTCACAGATACGCAGTATTTT.

This clonotype was counted only a few times. A much larger clone differs by one base, so this may be a read error. This chain connects TRBV28 to TRBJ2-7; 7 bases are a match to TRBD1. Germline V CDR1 and CDR2: MDHEN, SYDVKM. Trimming cost V 5 bases and J 4 bases; bases outside gene matches: 5. This CDR3 is built from 13 residues. The CDR3 DNA follows: TGTGCCAGCAGTGAGACAGGGCTATACGAGCAGTACTTC. It specifies CASSETGLYEQYF.

In this sample, this clonotype turned up many times. The gene calls are TRBV19 and TRBJ2-7, with D unclear. V dropped 8 bases and J dropped 0 bases, with 8 bases sitting between them. The CDR3 runs to 12 residues. Looked up from germline, CDR1 is LNHDA and CDR2 is SQIVND (reference sequence). The CDR3 here is CASSAGSYEQYF. The CDR3 bases are TGTGCCAGTTCGGCAGGCTCCTACGAGCAGTACTTC. Full variable domain (outside the CDR3, taken from reference TRBV19 and TRBJ2-7): DGGITQSPKYLFRKEGQNVTLSCEQNLNHDAMYWYRQDPGQGLRLIYYSQIVNDFQKGDIAEGYSVSREKKESFPLTVTSAQKNPTAFYLCASSAGSYEQYFGPGTRLTVT.

This clonotype was detected many times. The genes are TRBV9 and TRBJ2-3, with unresolved D. The CDR3 extends over 14 amino acids. CDR1 SGDLS and CDR2 YYNGEE come from the germline V gene. Trimming cost V 1 base and J 4 bases, with 10 bases left between them. The CDR3 DNA is TGTGCCAGCAGCGTAACCAGACTTGCAGATACGCAGTATTTT. Amino acid sequence: CASSVTRLADTQYF.

The gene calls are TRBV24-1 and TRBJ1-2; perhaps TRBD1 as D (6 bases). Germline V gene sequence: CDR1 KGHDR, CDR2 SFDVKD. The CDR3 length is 13 residues. Trimming cost V 9 bases and J 5 bases, with 15 bases left between them. The CDR3 DNA is TGTGCCACCCTTCGGGGGCGCGTATATGGCTACACCTTC. Translation gives CATLRGRVYGYTF.

This clonotype occurred many times. The chain employs TRBV7-2 and TRBJ2-7; D unclear. This CDR3 is 14 amino acids long. The V end was cut by 1 base, the J end by 5 bases, with 12 bases between. The germline CDR1 and CDR2 sequences are SGHTA and FQGNSA. CDR3 residues: CASSLVGLSHEQYF. CDR3 coding DNA: TGTGCCAGCAGCTTAGTTGGGCTCAGTCACGAGCAGTACTTC.

Here the CDR3 reads CATALVEDYGYTF. DNA for the CDR3: TGTGCCACCGCTCTGGTGGAAGACTATGGCTACACCTTC. The rearrangement links TRBV2 to TRBJ1-2; the D is unclear. The CDR3 extends over 13 amino acids. Per the germline V gene, CDR1 is SNHLY and CDR2 is FYNNEI. The V gene lost 10 bases and the J gene lost 3 bases, with 15 bases spanning the gap. Full variable domain (remainder filled in from reference TRBV2 and TRBJ1-2): EPEVTQTPSHQVTQMGQEVILRCVPISNHLYFYWYRQILGQKVEFLVSFYNNEISEKSEIFDDQFSVERPDGSNFTLKIRSTKLEDSAMYFCATALVEDYGYTFGSGTRLTVV.

This clonotype turned up a few times. The chain uses TRBV29-1 and TRBJ1-4; TRBD1 aligns across 8 bases. Germline V lookup: CDR1 SQVTM, CDR2 ANQGSEA. The length of the CDR3 is 13 residues. V lost 8 bases, J lost 8 bases, and 10 bases stayed unmatched. The DNA of the CDR3 is TGCAGCACTTTAGGACAGGGCGGCGAAAAACTGTTTTTT. Translating it yields CSTLGQGGEKLFF.

This clonotype was counted at least ten times. The J gene is TRBJ1-2, the V gene TRBV6-1; no clear D gene. This CDR3 contains 10 residues. V lost 7 bases and J lost 6, with 6 bases in between. CDR1 and CDR2 (germline): MNHNS, SASEGT. CDR3 protein: CASMGDGYTF. The CDR3 DNA sequence: TGTGCCAGCATGGGAGATGGCTACACCTTC.

Ten or more counts support this clonotype. This chain joins TRBV2 and TRBJ2-3; D gene uncertain. The CDR3 runs to 14 residues. The V gene's germline CDR1 is SNHLY and CDR2 FYNNEI. The V end was cut by 6 bases, the J end by 2 bases, with 12 bases between. CDR3 region: CASRIRFATDTQYF. CDR3 DNA: TGTGCCAGCAGGATAAGATTCGCCACAGATACGCAGTATTTT.

Ten or more counts support this clonotype. The rearrangement uses TRBV9 and TRBJ2-1; 12 positions match TRBD2. V shed 1 base and J 6 bases; nucleotides not matched to a gene: 8. The CDR3 has 17 residues. The germline V gene has CDR1 SGDLS and CDR2 YYNGEE. The CDR3 DNA follows: TGTGCCAGCAGCGTACCTCTCGGGACTAGCGGGTCCAATGAGCAGTTCTTC. This sequence encodes CASSVPLGTSGSNEQFF.

The J gene is TRBJ2-7, the V gene TRBV2; 12 nucleotides match TRBD2. This CDR3 spans 15 amino acids. Trimming took 7 bases from V and 2 from J; bases not matched to a gene: 6. Germline lookup yields CDR1 SNHLY and CDR2 FYNNEI. DNA of the CDR3: TGTGCCAGCAATTTTCTAGCGGGAGGGCCCTACGAGCAGTACTTC. Translation: CASNFLAGGPYEQYF.

This clonotype was counted a few times. The chain links TRBV19 to TRBJ2-3, with 9 bases identical to TRBD1. This CDR3 has 15 amino acids. Germline V gene lookup returns CDR1 LNHDA and CDR2 SQIVND (reference sequence). V was pared by 5 bases and J by 5 bases, with 8 bases of the junction left unmatched. CDR3 residues: CASSLRQGGRDTQYF. In DNA form, the CDR3 reads TGTGCCAGTAGTCTTCGACAGGGGGGACGAGATACGCAGTATTTT.

Ten or more counts support this clonotype. The chain carries TRBV12-3 or TRBV12-4 and TRBJ1-1, with 9 positions matching TRBD1. This CDR3 is built from 14 residues. Trimming cost V 6 bases and J 1 base; bases outside gene matches: 3. CDR3 amino acids: CASRGTGPNTEAFF. The CDR3 DNA sequence: TGTGCCAGCAGGGGGACAGGGCCGAACACTGAAGCTTTCTTT.

This clonotype was picked up many times. The V and J genes are TRBV10-3 and TRBJ1-5; unclear D gene. Germline V gene lookup returns CDR1 ENHRY and CDR2 SYGVKD. V gave up 7 bases and J gave up 4 bases, with 11 bases separating them. The CDR3 has 13 residues. The CDR3 is CAIKSTTNQPQHF. CDR3 nucleotides: TGTGCCATCAAATCGACGACAAATCAGCCCCAGCATTTT.

This clonotype was detected many times. V gene TRBV15 combines with J gene TRBJ1-5; D not resolved. The CDR3 loop spans 15 amino acids. Germline lookup yields CDR1 LNHNV and CDR2 YYDKDF (reference sequence). The V gene lost 0 bases and the J gene lost 5 bases, with 11 bases spanning the gap. The DNA of the CDR3 is TGTGCCACCAGCAGAGATCCAACGGCGGATCAGCCCCAGCATTTT. Translated: CATSRDPTADQPQHF. The whole variable domain, filled in from reference TRBV15 and TRBJ1-5, reads DAMVIQNPRYQVTQFGKPVTLSCSQTLNHNVMYWYQQKSSQAPKLLFHYYDKDFNNEADTPDNFQSRRPNTSFCFLDIRSPGLGDTAMYLCATSRDPTADQPQHFGDGTRLSIL.

A remark on this clonotype: A much bigger clone sits one base away, suggesting this may be a read error. The chain combines TRBV6-2 or TRBV6-3 with TRBJ1-1; D might be TRBD1 (6 bases). V gave up 0 bases and J gave up 3 bases, with 8 bases separating them. The V gene's germline CDR1 is MNHEY and CDR2 SVGEGT. The CDR3 sequence is 14 residues long. The CDR3, as DNA: TGTGCCAGCAGTTACTCGAACAGGGACACTGAAGCTTTCTTT. This encodes CASSYSNRDTEAFF.

This clonotype was found many times. The V gene is TRBV20-1, the J gene TRBJ2-2, with D unresolved. The germline gives CDR1 DFQATT, CDR2 SNEGSKA (reference sequence). The V and J ends lost 1 base and 3 bases respectively, with 3 bases between them. The CDR3 spans 12 residues. The CDR3 DNA reads TGCAGTGCTAGAGCATACACCGGGGAGCTGTTTTTT. Amino acid sequence: CSARAYTGELFF.

The chain has TRBV30 and TRBJ2-1; D uncertain. The CDR3 sequence is 19 residues long. Germline V gives CDR1 GTSNPN, CDR2 SVGIG (reference sequence). Trimming shortened V by 3 bases and J by 5 bases, and 29 bases separated the two germline ends. CDR3 coding DNA: TGTGCCTGGAGCCCACCCCCCGCGCTGTCGTACGTAAGGGACAATGAGCAGTTCTTC. Protein product: CAWSPPPALSYVRDNEQFF. The entire variable domain, with the rest obtained from reference TRBV30 and TRBJ2-1, is as follows: SQTIHQWPATLVQPVGSPLSLECTVEGTSNPNLYWYRQAAGRGLQLLFYSVGIGQISSEVPQNLSASRPQDRQFILSSKKLLLSDSGFYLCAWSPPPALSYVRDNEQFFGPGTRLTVL.

The DNA of the CDR3 is TGTGCCAGCGGGTTGTCTCTGAACACTGAAGCTTTCTTT. Translating gives CASGLSLNTEAFF. This rearrangement joins TRBV14 to TRBJ1-1; no clear D gene. The V end lost 8 bases, the J end lost 0 bases, and 10 bases lay between the germline ends. This CDR3 has 13 amino acids. Germline CDR1 SGHDN, CDR2 FVKESK.